The 19 T cell receptor beta chains listed next were all sequenced from one sample in a study of regulatory T cells in long-lasting Graves disease. CDR3-region Arm-PCR and iRepertoire HTBI primers produced the TCR beta libraries. TCRdb reanalysed the multiplex PCR reads using MiXCR and keeps one entry per CDR3 protein. The table records hundreds of thousands of distinct CDR3 sequences, 16% of them present only once. Time point described: newly diagnosed GD, antithyroid drugs for less than 3 months. PBMCs were the source of the RNA used for TCR sequencing. The sample was also reused in another study, on T cells in Graves' hyperthyroidism and ophthalmopathy.

The sequencing here drew on peripheral blood mononuclear cells (PBMCs), taken at new diagnosis, from a patient treated with antithyroid drugs. Receptor source: a woman aged 35-60 years with Graves disease.

V usage is TRBV20-1 and J usage is TRBJ2-6; D assignment may be TRBD1 or TRBD2 (5 bases each). Germline V lookup: CDR1 DFQATT, CDR2 SNEGSKA (reference sequence). Trimming left V 6 bases short and J 0 bases short, with 15 bases between. The CDR3 is made up of 16 amino acids. The CDR3 spells CSATGPPFSGANVLTF. The DNA of the CDR3 is TGCAGTGCCACGGGACCGCCCTTCTCTGGGGCCAACGTCCTGACTTTC.

There are many counts of this clonotype. V usage is TRBV3-1 and J usage is TRBJ1-5; D is possibly TRBD1 (5 bases). The germline CDR1 and CDR2 sequences are LGHDT and YNNKEL (reference sequence). CDR3 length: 12 amino acids. The V end lost 1 base, the J end lost 14 bases, and 12 bases lay between the germline ends. The CDR3 loop reads CASSQGVAGKHF. The CDR3 nucleotides are TGTGCCAGCAGCCAAGGCGTAGCAGGGAAGCATTTT.

This clonotype has more than one count but fewer than ten. The rearrangement uses TRBV30 and TRBJ1-1; unclear D gene. CDR1 is GTSNPN and CDR2 is SVGIG in the germline V gene (reference sequence). V dropped 3 bases and J dropped 2 bases, with 10 bases sitting between them. This CDR3 comprises 13 residues. CDR3 sequence (DNA): TGTGCCTGGAGCGTGACCATCAACACTGAAGCTTTCTTT. This gives the protein CAWSVTINTEAFF.

This clonotype was seen ten or more times. The V and J genes are TRBV7-3 and TRBJ2-3; 13 nucleotides align to TRBD2. Trimming cost V 4 bases and J 2 bases; bases outside gene matches: 12. CDR3 length equals 19 residues. Germline V gene data show CDR1 as SGHTA and CDR2 as FQGTGA. The CDR3, as DNA: TGTGCCAGCAGCTCCGGACTAGCGGGGGTAACCGGGTACACAGATACGCAGTATTTT. Its translation: CASSSGLAGVTGYTDTQYF. Together with reference TRBV7-3 and TRBJ2-3, the CDR3 gives the full variable domain: GAGVSQTPSNKVTEKGKYVELRCDPISGHTALYWYRQSLGQGPEFLIYFQGTGAADDSGLPNDRFFAVRPEGSVSTLKIQRTERGDSAVYLCASSSGLAGVTGYTDTQYFGPGTRLTVL.

This clonotype was seen only a few times. J is TRBJ1-5 and V is TRBV2, with D hard to call. The CDR3 is 13 amino acids. Germline-derived CDR1 and CDR2 are SNHLY and FYNNEI. Trimming pared 5 bases from V and 3 bases from J, leaving 8 bases between. The CDR3 sequence is CASSWGNNQPQHF. CDR3 nucleotides: TGTGCCAGCAGTTGGGGAAACAATCAGCCCCAGCATTTT.

This clonotype was detected ten times or more. The CDR3 coding sequence is TGTGCCAGCAGACTTAGCGGTCACACAGATACGCAGTATTTT. As protein: CASRLSGHTDTQYF. V is TRBV3-1 and J is TRBJ2-3; D may be TRBD2 (6 bases). CDR1 and CDR2 from the germline V gene are LGHDT and YNNKEL (reference sequence). Between the trimmed V and J ends, which lost 6 bases and 2 bases, there was a span of 12 bases. The CDR3 sequence is 14 residues long.

The chain is built from TRBV2 and TRBJ2-7, with D possibly matching TRBD1 (6 bases). Germline CDR1 is SNHLY and CDR2 is FYNNEI. This CDR3 contains 13 residues. The V gene lost 6 bases and the J gene lost 2 bases, with 11 bases spanning the gap. Here the CDR3 DNA reads TGTGCCAGCAGGCCGGACAGCGCCTACGAGCAGTACTTC. Protein: CASRPDSAYEQYF.

This clonotype was seen more than once but under ten times. The rearrangement links TRBV3-1 to TRBJ2-3; 9 bases map to TRBD2. CDR1 and CDR2 (germline): LGHDT, YNNKEL (reference sequence). J was trimmed by 2 bases and V by 1 base; bases with no gene match: 1. The CDR3 totals 15 residues. CDR3 DNA: TGTGCCAGCAGCCAAGGGACTAGCGCCACAGATACGCAGTATTTT. This gives the protein CASSQGTSATDTQYF.

This clonotype was seen many times. J is TRBJ1-2 and V is TRBV30, with D possibly matching TRBD1 (5 bases). Germline CDR1 reads GTSNPN; CDR2 reads SVGIG (reference sequence). Trimming removed 8 bases at V and 8 bases at J, with 24 bases between. This CDR3 comprises 14 residues. Written as DNA, the CDR3 is TGTGCCCATTCACCCCTGGGGGTGATTGTGGGCTACACCTTC. Its translation is CAHSPLGVIVGYTF.

There are many counts of this clonotype. As DNA, the CDR3 is TGTGCCAGCACTCGGGACGGCTCAAACGAGCAGTACTTC. Its protein product is CASTRDGSNEQYF. This sequence joins TRBV6-1 and TRBJ2-7, with D tentatively TRBD1 or TRBD2 (5 bases each). The germline gives CDR1 MNHNS, CDR2 SASEGT. The CDR3 runs to 13 residues. V lost 7 bases and J 5 bases, leaving 15 bases between the germline ends.

The chain links TRBV20-1 to TRBJ1-4; no clear D. This CDR3 is built from 13 residues. V lost 3 bases and J 10 bases, leaving 15 bases between the germline ends. Looked up from germline, CDR1 is DFQATT and CDR2 is SNEGSKA (reference sequence). The CDR3 region is CSARVDSGGKLFF. DNA for the CDR3: TGCAGTGCTAGGGTTGATTCGGGCGGAAAACTGTTTTTT.

This chain connects TRBV6-1 to TRBJ2-4; perhaps D is TRBD1 or TRBD2 (5 bases each). V lost 6 bases and J lost 1, with 13 bases in between. Germline V gene lookup returns CDR1 MNHNS and CDR2 SASEGT. The CDR3 length is 15 residues. CDR3 nucleotides: TGTGCCAGCAGACCGGGGCTTTGGGCCAAAAACATTCAGTACTTC. This codes for CASRPGLWAKNIQYF.

The genes are TRBV6-5 and TRBJ1-2; D ambiguous. V was clipped by 2 bases and J by 9 bases, with 13 bases between them. This CDR3 has 13 residues. CDR1 is MNHEY, CDR2 SVGAGI, per germline. The CDR3 nucleotides are TGTGCCAGCAGTTACGGTTCCAGCCCCAGCTACACCTTC. It specifies CASSYGSSPSYTF.

This clonotype was counted many times. The junction does not match germline at one end; this may be a read error. This rearrangement joins TRBV6-1 to TRBJ1-1; unclear D gene. This CDR3 contains 14 residues. Germline V gene lookup returns CDR1 MNHNS and CDR2 SASEGT. The CDR3 DNA is TGTGCCAGCAGTCCTCGATCGATGAATACTGAAGCTTTCTTT. This gives the protein CASSPRSMNTEAFF.

This clonotype was recorded many times. V usage is TRBV20-1 and J usage is TRBJ2-1, with a tentative D call TRBD2 (7 bases). The CDR3 length is 15 residues. Germline V lookup: CDR1 DFQATT, CDR2 SNEGSKA (reference sequence). V was cut by 4 bases and J by 9 bases, with 22 bases left in between. The CDR3 reads CSAKGWGGPKGEQFF. The CDR3 bases are TGCAGTGCTAAAGGATGGGGGGGCCCGAAGGGTGAGCAGTTCTTC.

This clonotype appeared many times. Germline and junction disagree at one end, which may indicate a read error. The chain combines TRBV11-2 with TRBJ1-1; possible D gene TRBD1, 6 bases. Germline lookup yields CDR1 SGHAT and CDR2 FQNNGV. This CDR3 contains 14 residues. Here the CDR3 reads CASSLTRGASNPSF. In DNA, the CDR3 is TGTGCCAGCAGCTTAACGAGGGGGGCGTCAAACCCGTCATTT.

At least ten counts were recorded for this clonotype. This chain links TRBV28 with TRBJ2-7; D is perhaps TRBD2 (7 bases). V was trimmed by 6 bases and J by 3 bases, leaving 18 bases between them. The CDR3 has 15 residues. Germline CDR1 is MDHEN and CDR2 is SYDVKM. The CDR3 sequence is CASRTYREGHYEQYF. The DNA of the CDR3 is TGTGCCAGCAGGACGTACAGGGAGGGCCACTACGAGCAGTACTTC.

J is TRBJ1-1 and V is TRBV5-8, with D maybe TRBD1 (6 bases). Germline V CDR1 and CDR2: SGHTS, YDEGEE. V was pared by 6 bases and J by 4 bases, with 19 bases between. The CDR3 contains 15 residues. Here the CDR3 reads CASIPRGARSTEAFF. The CDR3 DNA follows: TGTGCCAGCATCCCGCGGGGGGCTCGTAGCACTGAAGCTTTCTTT.

This clonotype was counted at least ten times. The V call is TRBV20-1, the J call TRBJ2-7; 13 nucleotides agree with TRBD2. In germline, CDR1 is DFQATT, CDR2 SNEGSKA (reference sequence). This CDR3 has 18 residues. The junction had 8 bases not matched to a gene; V was cut back by 0 bases and J by 0 bases. The CDR3 DNA reads TGCAGTGCTAGAGATAAGAGACTAGCGGGGGGACGCTCCTACGAGCAGTACTTC. Translated, it gives CSARDKRLAGGRSYEQYF.